Listed below are T cell receptor beta chains from one sample, sequenced in a study of cytomegalovirus exposure and HLA in healthy donors. The table came from immunoSEQ multiplex PCR; TCRdb's copy has only in-frame clones and leaves some out. This table has 160,000 or so clones, around 80% appearing once. Sequencing input: PBMCs. The receptor set was obtained from a woman between 40 and 55 years old in good health and CMV-seronegative. The CDR3 runs from the conserved cysteine through the conserved F or W. A D gene is named only where the DNA matches it firmly. Clone size is shown for a subset of rows, as once, few, many or a class of expanded clone.

clone_size	j_call	d_call	v_call	cdr3_nt	cdr3_aa
few	TRBJ1-1	TRBD1	TRBV5-4	TGTGCCAGCACCTCGGCAGGGGGCACTGAAGCTTTCTTT	CASTSAGGTEAFF
-	TRBJ1-3	TRBD1	TRBV5-1	TGCGCCAGCAGCCCGGGACAGGGGGACACCATATATTTT	CASSPGQGDTIYF
-	TRBJ2-5	TRBD2	TRBV5-1	TGCGCCAGCAGCTTGGTTAGCGGGAGCCAAGAGACCCAGTACTTC	CASSLVSGSQETQYF
few	TRBJ2-7	TRBD1	TRBV28	TGTGCCAGCAGTTCCCAAGGACAGGGGGACGAGCAGTACTTC	CASSSQGQGDEQYF
-	TRBJ1-1	-	TRBV19	TGTGCCAGTAGTCTTACGGGCACTGAAGCTTTCTTT	CASSLTGTEAFF
-	TRBJ2-7	-	TRBV7-2	TGTGCCAGCACTTCTGGGGGCAGGGTTATTCCTTCTAGCTACGAGCAGTACTTC	CASTSGGRVIPSSYEQYF
-	TRBJ1-2	TRBD1	TRBV27	TGTGCCAGCAGACCTCTTGACAGGGTCTATGGCTACACCTTC	CASRPLDRVYGYTF
few	TRBJ1-2	TRBD1	TRBV19	TGTGCCAGTAGTCCCTCCGACAGGGACTATGGCTACACCTTC	CASSPSDRDYGYTF
-	TRBJ1-1	TRBD1	TRBV5-5	TGTGCCAGCATTTTACAGGGGGCCGCGACTGAAGCTTTCTTT	CASILQGAATEAFF
-	TRBJ2-5	-	TRBV7-9	TGTGCCAGCAGCTTAACCCAGGGAGGCACGGAGACCCAGTACTTC	CASSLTQGGTETQYF
few	TRBJ1-1	-	TRBV7-2	TGTGCCAGCAGCTTATCCTCTGAAGCTTTCTTT	CASSLSSEAFF
once	TRBJ2-1	TRBD2	TRBV9	TGTGCCAGCAGCCTAGCGGGAGTACGCAATGAGCAGTTCTTC	CASSLAGVRNEQFF
-	TRBJ1-3	-	TRBV19	TGTGCCAGCAACCTTGACAGCGCTGGAAACACCATATATTTT	CASNLDSAGNTIYF
few	TRBJ2-2	-	TRBV6-5	TGTGCCACAGCGAGACCCGGGGAGCTGTTTTTT	CATARPGELFF
-	TRBJ2-1	TRBD1	TRBV6-1	TGTGCCAGCGGAAGCCGGGACAGGGGAAATGAGCAGTTCTTC	CASGSRDRGNEQFF
-	TRBJ2-2	-	TRBV7-9	TGTGCCAGCAGCCGATCGGACAGCCCAATGCTGTTTTTT	CASSRSDSPMLFF
once	TRBJ2-1	TRBD1	TRBV7-6	TGTGCCAGCAGCTTTTTGGACAGGGGGCTCCGGGAGCAGTTCTTC	CASSFLDRGLREQFF
-	TRBJ1-6	-	TRBV9	TGTGCCAGCAGCGTAACAGGGAACTCACCCCTCCACTTT	CASSVTGNSPLHF
-	TRBJ1-1	TRBD1	TRBV27	TGTGCCAGCAGTTTATCGAGACAGGGAGGCCTGAACACTGAAGCTTTCTTT	CASSLSRQGGLNTEAFF
-	TRBJ2-5	TRBD2	TRBV5-1	TGCGCCAGCAGCTTGGGAGGCGGGGGGCGCCAAGAGACCCAGTACTTC	CASSLGGGGRQETQYF
once	TRBJ2-7	-	TRBV2	TGTGCCAGCAGTGATACTTCCTACGAGCAGTACTTC	CASSDTSYEQYF
-	TRBJ2-3	-	TRBV11-3	TGTGCCAGCAGCTTTGGGGACTCGGAGCCAGATACGCAGTATTTT	CASSFGDSEPDTQYF
-	TRBJ2-7	TRBD2	TRBV7-2	TGTGCCAGCAGCGGTTGGACTAGCGGCACCTACGAGCAGTACTTC	CASSGWTSGTYEQYF
-	TRBJ2-3	TRBD2	TRBV5-6	TGTGCCAGCAGCTTGGGAACTAGCGGGGCAGATACGCAGTATTTT	CASSLGTSGADTQYF
-	TRBJ1-6	-	TRBV6-1	TGTGCCAGCGGAACGACAGGTTATAATTCACCCCTCCACTTT	CASGTTGYNSPLHF
-	TRBJ1-5	-	TRBV11-2	TGTGCCAGCAGCTTATCTCCTTATAGCAATCAGCCCCAGCATTTT	CASSLSPYSNQPQHF
-	TRBJ1-1	-	TRBV5-8	TGTGCCAGCAGCTTGGGGGTAATGTGGGGAGTAGCTTTCTTT	CASSLGVMWGVAFF
-	TRBJ1-1	-	TRBV6-6	TGTGCCATCCTAGGGACTCGTCAGGACACTGAAGCTTTCTTT	CAILGTRQDTEAFF
once	TRBJ1-4	-	TRBV7-6	TGTGCCAGCAGCCCCACCGGGGGGGCAACTAATGAAAAACTGTTTTTT	CASSPTGGATNEKLFF
-	TRBJ2-1	TRBD1	TRBV9	TGTGCCAGCAGCGTAGGAGGGACAGGGAACAATGAGCAGTTCTTC	CASSVGGTGNNEQFF
-	TRBJ2-1	TRBD1	TRBV11-2	TGTGCCAGCAGCTTCGGGGACAGCAATGAGCAGTTCTTC	CASSFGDSNEQFF
-	TRBJ1-6	TRBD1	TRBV6-4	TGTGCCAGCAGTTTTGGACAGGGCGATTCACCCCTCCACTTT	CASSFGQGDSPLHF
-	TRBJ1-1	-	TRBV19	TGTGCCAGTAGTATAGCTTCGGGGATGAACACTGAAGCTTTCTTT	CASSIASGMNTEAFF
-	TRBJ2-5	-	TRBV5-4	TGTGCCAGCAGCTGGGGGGGGCTAGCGGAAGAGACCCAGTACTTC	CASSWGGLAEETQYF
-	TRBJ1-1	-	TRBV30	TGTGCCTGGAGGGGGTCTACAGGGAATCCACGTGGCACTGAAGCTTTCTTT	CAWRGSTGNPRGTEAFF
-	TRBJ2-7	TRBD2	TRBV5-5	TGTGCCAGCAGCCTTGGACTAGCGGATGGCGAGCAGTACTTC	CASSLGLADGEQYF
-	TRBJ2-5	-	TRBV6-6	TGTGCCAGCAGTTACGCAGGGGAGACCCAGTACTTC	CASSYAGETQYF
-	TRBJ2-5	-	TRBV6-6	TGTGCCGGAAGCCAGGGGCAAGAGACCCAGTACTTC	CAGSQGQETQYF
-	TRBJ1-2	-	TRBV5-4	TGTGCCAGCAGCCCAGGTTGGGATGGCTACACCTTC	CASSPGWDGYTF
-	TRBJ1-1	TRBD1	TRBV27	TGTGCCAGCAGTTACAGGGGAGCGAACACTGAAGCTTTCTTT	CASSYRGANTEAFF
once	TRBJ2-5	TRBD2	TRBV4-1	TGCGCCAGCAGCCAAGCGGGAGGGTTGGAGACCCAGTACTTC	CASSQAGGLETQYF
-	TRBJ2-2	TRBD1	TRBV6-1	TGTGCCATCAGGGGGACAGGGGGAACCGGGGAGCTGTTTTTT	CAIRGTGGTGELFF
once	TRBJ2-5	-	TRBV18	TGTGCCAGCTCACCACTGTCAGGACAAGAGACCCAGTACTTC	CASSPLSGQETQYF
-	TRBJ1-1	-	TRBV5-1	TGCGCCAGCAACCCCCGGACAGACACCACTGAAGCTTTCTTT	CASNPRTDTTEAFF
once	TRBJ1-1	-	TRBV10-1	TGCGCCAGCAGATTTCCAGGGGCGCCGAACACTGAAGCTTTCTTT	CASRFPGAPNTEAFF
-	TRBJ2-2	-	TRBV7-8	TGTGCCAGCAGCTTAGACTTAAACACCGGGGAGCTGTTTTTT	CASSLDLNTGELFF
few	TRBJ2-2	TRBD1	TRBV11-2	TGTGCCAGCAGCTCCGGGGACAGGGCCTCCTTGGTATGGACCGGGGAGCTGTTTTTT	CASSSGDRASLVWTGELFF
once	TRBJ2-2	-	TRBV7-8	TGTGCCAGCAGCCTATATGACAGTGGGTCCGGGGAGCTGTTTTTT	CASSLYDSGSGELFF